The next 14 T cell receptor beta chains were all read from a single sample in a study of early T cells in non-severe SARS-CoV-2 infection. One entry per CDR3 protein results from TCRdb running MiXCR on the 5' RACE reads. Of around 26,000 distinct CDR3 sequences in the sample, approximately 4.4% were seen once. Sequencing input: whole blood. The receptors were gathered from an adult who was a healthcare worker with PCR-confirmed SARS-CoV-2 infection or an uninfected control (not recorded which).

The sample holds many counts of this clonotype. The chain uses TRBV6-5 and TRBJ2-1; D possibly corresponds to TRBD2 (5 bases). The CDR3 loop spans 16 amino acids. Germline loops: CDR1 MNHEY, CDR2 SVGAGI. Trimming cost V 3 bases and J 0 bases, with 12 bases left between them. In DNA, the CDR3 is TGTGCCAGCAGTTATCGTCCGAGGGCCTCCTACAATGAGCAGTTCTTC. The encoded protein is CASSYRPRASYNEQFF.

Remarks on this clonotype: A single base separates this from a much larger clone, so it may be a read error. Without the conserved terminal phenylalanine or tryptophan, this CDR3 likely stems from a read error. CDR3 coding DNA: TGCAGTGCTTCTGGGAGGGGGCAGTATCTT. It encodes CSASGRGQYL. This chain joins TRBV20-1 and TRBJ2-3; 7 positions agree with TRBD2. Germline CDR1 reads DFQATT; CDR2 reads SNEGSKA (reference sequence). There are 10 residues in the CDR3. The V gene end was trimmed by 5 bases and the J gene end by 11 bases; junction bases not matched to a gene: 4.

This clonotype was detected only once. This rearrangement joins TRBV7-6 to TRBJ2-1; 8 bases are a match to TRBD1. With V trimmed by 2 bases and J by 6 bases, 6 bases remained unmatched. Germline V gives CDR1 SGHVS, CDR2 FNYEAQ. This CDR3 region has 15 residues. As DNA, the CDR3 is TGTGCCAGCAGCTTAAACATAGGGACAGGCAATGAGCAGTTCTTC. It codes for CASSLNIGTGNEQFF.

In this sample, this clonotype turned up many times. This chain links TRBV7-2 with TRBJ2-1; 8 nucleotides line up with TRBD2. Trimming cost V 5 bases and J 0 bases; bases outside gene matches: 6. The CDR3 extends over 16 amino acids. CDR1 SGHTA and CDR2 FQGNSA come from the germline V gene. This chain's CDR3 is CASSPSGSLSYNEQFF. The CDR3 DNA sequence: TGTGCCAGCAGCCCCAGCGGGAGTCTCTCCTACAATGAGCAGTTCTTC.

This clonotype has ten or more counts. The CDR3 DNA follows: TGTGCCACCAGCAGAGATCGCCAGACCGGGGAGCTGTTTTTT. Translating it yields CATSRDRQTGELFF. The chain combines TRBV15 with TRBJ2-2, with D unresolved. The length of the CDR3 is 14 residues. Trimming stripped 0 bases from V and 5 bases from J, with 7 bases between. Germline CDR1 and CDR2: LNHNV and YYDKDF (reference sequence).

At least ten counts were recorded for this clonotype. The chain employs TRBV18 and TRBJ1-4; D is unresolved. V was clipped by 5 bases and J by 1 base, with 14 bases between them. Germline CDR1 reads KGHSH; CDR2 reads LQKENI. The CDR3 runs 16 residues. The CDR3 DNA reads as TGTGCCAGCTCAATGACGGGTTCCCGAACTAATGAAAAACTGTTTTTT. Protein: CASSMTGSRTNEKLFF.

This clonotype occurred many times. V usage is TRBV6-6 and J usage is TRBJ1-2; D is uncertain. Trimming stripped 6 bases from V and 4 bases from J, with 12 bases between. Germline V gives CDR1 MNHNY, CDR2 SVGAGI (reference sequence). The CDR3 spans 13 residues. This CDR3 reads CASSPWEAYGYTF. In DNA form, the CDR3 reads TGTGCCAGCAGCCCCTGGGAGGCCTATGGCTACACCTTC.

This clonotype appeared many times. The CDR3 coding sequence is TGTGCCAGCAGCGCGGACAGAGCTAGCAATCAGCCCCAGCATTTT. Amino acid sequence: CASSADRASNQPQHF. This sequence joins TRBV9 and TRBJ1-5; possibly TRBD1 for D (6 bases). Germline V gene lookup returns CDR1 SGDLS and CDR2 YYNGEE. The CDR3 contains 15 residues. The V end lost 3 bases, the J end lost 0 bases, and 10 bases lay between the germline ends.

This clonotype was seen repeatedly, ten times or more. The chain joins TRBV29-1 to TRBJ2-2; D is ambiguous. CDR3 length: 14 amino acids. CDR1 is SQVTM, CDR2 ANQGSEA, per germline. The germline V and J ends were trimmed by 1 base and 4 bases, with 10 bases remaining between them. CDR3 residues: CSVEVGRFTGELFF. CDR3 DNA sequence: TGCAGCGTTGAAGTGGGTCGGTTCACCGGGGAGCTGTTTTTT.

A few counts support this clonotype. This sequence joins TRBV6-6 and TRBJ1-1; a weak D match, TRBD1 (6 bases). In germline, CDR1 is MNHNY, CDR2 SVGAGI (reference sequence). V lost 0 bases and J lost 0, with 11 bases in between. The length of the CDR3 is 16 residues. CDR3 loop: CASSYSTGLMNTEAFF. The CDR3 region has the DNA TGTGCCAGCAGTTACTCCACAGGGCTTATGAACACTGAAGCTTTCTTT.

This clonotype has ten or more counts. The CDR3 DNA follows: TGTGCCATCAGTGACGGACAGCCTAGGGGGGAGACCCAGTACTTC. The encoded protein is CAISDGQPRGETQYF. The genes are TRBV10-3 and TRBJ2-5; the D gene is possibly TRBD1 (6 bases). Trimming took 3 bases from V and 5 from J, leaving 16 bases between them. Germline V gene sequence: CDR1 ENHRY, CDR2 SYGVKD. The CDR3 totals 15 residues.

The V call is TRBV11-3, the J call TRBJ2-1, with D unresolved. Germline CDR1 is SGHNT and CDR2 is YENEEA. CDR3 size: 12 residues. V dropped 5 bases and J dropped 12 bases, with 14 bases sitting between them. The CDR3 DNA is TGTGCCAGCAGCACACCGCCAGAGCCGCAGTTCTTC. This gives the protein CASSTPPEPQFF.

This clonotype was counted a few times. The V and J genes are TRBV10-1 and TRBJ2-3; D is unresolved. CDR1 is WNHNN, CDR2 SYGVQD, per germline (reference sequence). V was shortened by 5 bases and J by 2 bases, with 8 bases between the two germline ends. The CDR3 runs 13 residues. Written as DNA, the CDR3 is TGCGCCAGCAGTAGGGATACCACAGATACGCAGTATTTT. As protein: CASSRDTTDTQYF.

This clonotype has ten or more counts. The J gene is TRBJ2-6, the V gene TRBV27; unclear D gene. With 8 bases removed from V and 1 base from J, the gap between germline ends came to 9 bases. The CDR3 totals 14 residues. Germline lookup yields CDR1 MNHEY and CDR2 SMNVEV (reference sequence). The CDR3 DNA sequence: TGTGCCAGCTTGGGGAATTCTGGGGCCAACGTCCTGACTTTC. Translating it yields CASLGNSGANVLTF.